This is a list of T cell receptor beta chains from one sample in a study of blood T cell repertoires in COVID-19. Using immunoSEQ multiplex PCR, the repertoire was profiled, and TCRdb retains in-frame clones only, with some absent. The data hold 200,000 to 250,000 clones, with about 91% observed a single time. The sequencing sample was made of PBMCs or T cells enriched from blood (not recorded which). These TCRs come from a woman aged 50 to 60 with acute COVID-19. Each CDR3 is given with its conserved first and last residue. D genes are given only for firm matches. Clone size is not always given. Where it is, it says once, few, many or a class for expanded clones.

D: NA; size: NA; V: TRBV28; J: TRBJ1-1; CDR3: CASIPRGNTEAFF; DNA: TGTGCCAGCATCCCACGGGGGAACACTGAAGCTTTCTTT
D: TRBD1; size: NA; V: TRBV7-9; J: TRBJ1-1; CDR3: CASSSGQGVNTEAFF; DNA: TGTGCCAGCAGCTCGGGACAGGGGGTAAACACTGAAGCTTTCTTT
D: TRBD1; size: NA; V: TRBV29-1; J: TRBJ1-2; CDR3: CSVDRQGGGYTF; DNA: TGCAGCGTTGATAGACAGGGGGGAGGCTACACCTTC
D: TRBD1; size: NA; V: TRBV19; J: TRBJ2-5; CDR3: CASSTGTGGLGETQYF; DNA: TGTGCCAGTAGTACCGGGACAGGGGGCCTGGGGGAGACCCAGTACTTC
D: TRBD1; size: NA; V: TRBV6-5; J: TRBJ2-2; CDR3: CASSRDRGNTGELFF; DNA: TGTGCCAGCAGCCGGGACAGGGGAAACACCGGGGAGCTGTTTTTT
D: TRBD2; size: NA; V: TRBV5-1; J: TRBJ2-3; CDR3: CASSFSGTTRWADTQYF; DNA: TGCGCCAGCAGCTTCAGCGGGACTACACGGTGGGCAGATACGCAGTATTTT
D: NA; size: NA; V: TRBV5-1; J: TRBJ1-3; CDR3: CASTDNGGSGNTIYF; DNA: TGCGCCAGCACCGATAACGGGGGTTCTGGAAACACCATATATTTT
D: TRBD1; size: NA; V: TRBV24-1; J: TRBJ1-2; CDR3: CATSRRTGYGYTF; DNA: TGTGCCACCTCCCGTCGGACAGGCTATGGCTACACCTTC
D: NA; size: NA; V: TRBV7-9; J: TRBJ1-3; CDR3: CASSLGGEHSGNTIYF; DNA: TGTGCCAGCAGCTTGGGCGGGGAACACTCTGGAAACACCATATATTTT
D: NA; size: NA; V: TRBV29-1; J: TRBJ2-3; CDR3: CSADITDTQYF; DNA: TGCAGCGCGGACATTACAGATACGCAGTATTTT
D: NA; size: few; V: TRBV6-5; J: TRBJ1-2; CDR3: CASSYTRSGFNGYTF; DNA: TGTGCCAGCAGTTACACTCGTTCGGGGTTTAATGGCTACACCTTC
D: TRBD1; size: NA; V: TRBV7-9; J: TRBJ2-7; CDR3: CASSLALGTGSDEQYF; DNA: TGTGCCAGCAGCTTAGCGCTAGGGACAGGGAGCGACGAGCAGTACTTC
D: NA; size: NA; V: TRBV7-8; J: TRBJ2-7; CDR3: CASSLDYSYEQYF; DNA: TGTGCCAGCAGCTTAGACTACTCCTACGAGCAGTACTTC
D: NA; size: NA; V: TRBV4-1; J: TRBJ1-2; CDR3: CASSRQDINYGYTF; DNA: TGCGCCAGCAGCCGCCAGGACATTAACTATGGCTACACCTTC
D: TRBD1; size: NA; V: TRBV7-2; J: TRBJ1-5; CDR3: CASSPRTGNQPQHF; DNA: TGTGCCAGCAGCCCTCGGACAGGAAATCAGCCCCAGCATTTT
D: TRBD1; size: NA; V: TRBV6-2/TRBV6-3; J: TRBJ2-1; CDR3: CASSTPSGTGRNEQFF; DNA: TGTGCCAGCAGTACCCCCTCCGGGACAGGGAGAAATGAGCAGTTCTTC
D: NA; size: NA; V: TRBV18; J: TRBJ2-2; CDR3: CASSPQGYTGELFF; DNA: TGTGCCAGCTCACCGCAGGGTTACACCGGGGAGCTGTTTTTT
D: NA; size: few; V: TRBV6-5; J: TRBJ2-7; CDR3: CASSYPGLGEQYF; DNA: TGTGCCAGCAGTTACCCGGGTTTAGGCGAGCAGTACTTC
D: NA; size: few; V: TRBV27; J: TRBJ1-4; CDR3: CASSLEATNEKLFF; DNA: TGTGCCAGCAGTTTGGAGGCAACTAATGAAAAACTGTTTTTT
D: TRBD1; size: NA; V: TRBV7-9; J: TRBJ1-5; CDR3: CASSLGRGQGENQPQHF; DNA: TGTGCCAGCAGCTTAGGCCGCGGACAGGGGGAGAATCAGCCCCAGCATTTT
D: TRBD1; size: NA; V: TRBV5-4; J: TRBJ2-7; CDR3: CASSLQKGQGTYEQYF; DNA: TGTGCCAGCAGCTTACAGAAGGGACAGGGCACCTACGAGCAGTACTTC
D: NA; size: NA; V: TRBV15; J: TRBJ2-5; CDR3: CATSRDRGLQETQYF; DNA: TGTGCCACCAGCAGAGACAGGGGACTACAAGAGACCCAGTACTTC
D: TRBD2; size: NA; V: TRBV4-1; J: TRBJ2-1; CDR3: CASSQVGTSGTRGYNEQFF; DNA: TGCGCCAGCAGCCAAGTGGGGACTAGCGGCACTAGGGGTTACAATGAGCAGTTCTTC
D: TRBD1; size: few; V: TRBV9; J: TRBJ1-2; CDR3: CASSPGTGLGYTF; DNA: TGTGCCAGCAGCCCTGGGACAGGGCTTGGCTACACCTTC
D: NA; size: NA; V: TRBV7-3; J: TRBJ1-1; CDR3: CASRSQGDTEAFF; DNA: TGTGCCAGCAGGTCGCAGGGCGACACTGAAGCTTTCTTT
D: NA; size: NA; V: TRBV2; J: TRBJ1-3; CDR3: CASTGIGGNTIYF; DNA: TGTGCCAGTACAGGGATAGGAGGAAACACCATATATTTT
D: TRBD2; size: NA; V: TRBV28; J: TRBJ2-5; CDR3: CASSFSGGRAVETQYF; DNA: TGTGCCAGCAGTTTCTCTGGCGGGAGGGCCGTGGAGACCCAGTACTTC
D: NA; size: once; V: TRBV24-1; J: TRBJ2-2; CDR3: CATHAGGSLDTGELFF; DNA: TGTGCCACCCATGCTGGCGGTTCTTTGGACACCGGGGAGCTGTTTTTT
D: NA; size: NA; V: TRBV3-1/TRBV3-2; J: TRBJ2-1; CDR3: CASSQGASVTYNEQFF; DNA: TGTGCCAGCAGCCAAGGGGCTAGCGTGACCTACAATGAGCAGTTCTTC
D: TRBD1; size: NA; V: TRBV7-9; J: TRBJ2-5; CDR3: CASSFQTGQETQYF; DNA: TGTGCCAGCAGCTTTCAGACAGGGCAAGAGACCCAGTACTTC
D: NA; size: NA; V: TRBV18; J: TRBJ2-1; CDR3: CASSPNPSYNEQFF; DNA: TGTGCCAGCTCACCAAATCCCAGCTACAATGAGCAGTTCTTC
D: TRBD2; size: NA; V: TRBV28; J: TRBJ2-3; CDR3: CASSSPGTSGTDTQYF; DNA: TGTGCCAGCAGTTCTCCCGGGACTAGCGGCACAGATACGCAGTATTTT
D: NA; size: NA; V: TRBV5-4; J: TRBJ2-7; CDR3: CASSLDRIYEQYF; DNA: TGTGCCAGCAGCTTGGACAGGATCTACGAGCAGTACTTC
D: NA; size: once; V: TRBV12-3/TRBV12-4; J: TRBJ1-1; CDR3: CASRSPLNTEAFF; DNA: TGTGCCAGCAGATCCCCTTTGAACACTGAAGCTTTCTTT
D: TRBD2; size: NA; V: TRBV7-3; J: TRBJ2-7; CDR3: CASSSGLAGENEQYF; DNA: TGTGCCAGCAGCAGTGGACTAGCGGGAGAAAACGAGCAGTACTTC
D: NA; size: NA; V: TRBV7-9; J: TRBJ2-2; CDR3: CASSLGQITNTGELFF; DNA: TGTGCCAGCAGCTTAGGTCAGATTACGAACACCGGGGAGCTGTTTTTT
D: TRBD1; size: NA; V: TRBV28; J: TRBJ1-1; CDR3: CASSSSGQGGSTEAFF; DNA: TGTGCCAGCAGTTCCTCTGGACAGGGGGGAAGCACTGAAGCTTTCTTT
D: TRBD2; size: NA; V: TRBV3-1/TRBV3-2; J: TRBJ2-5; CDR3: CASSQEGLAGQETQYF; DNA: TGTGCCAGCAGCCAAGAGGGACTAGCGGGACAAGAGACCCAGTACTTC
D: NA; size: few; V: TRBV29-1; J: TRBJ2-3; CDR3: CSVEEQGRDTQYF; DNA: TGCAGCGTTGAGGAGCAGGGGAGAGATACGCAGTATTTT
D: NA; size: once; V: TRBV19; J: TRBJ2-7; CDR3: CASSIATDSYEQYF; DNA: TGTGCCAGTAGTATAGCGACAGACTCCTACGAGCAGTACTTC
D: TRBD1; size: NA; V: TRBV6-2/TRBV6-3; J: TRBJ1-2; CDR3: CASSTPRPDRGGYTF; DNA: TGTGCCAGCAGTACCCCTCGGCCTGACAGGGGTGGCTACACCTTC
D: NA; size: NA; V: TRBV27; J: TRBJ2-7; CDR3: CASSLSAPTEYYEQYF; DNA: TGTGCCAGCAGTTTATCGGCACCGACAGAATACTACGAGCAGTACTTC